This T cell receptor beta chain was found in a study of T cell repertoires in cytomegalovirus infection (dated by TCRdb to the late 2010s). Describing the broader study: Alongside well-studied HLA-B-restricted epitopes, the peptide stimulations were aimed at recently identified HLA-C-restricted CMV epitopes, whose presentation resists viral immunomodulation. Donor HLA type was relevant to the analysis, as public TCR beta signatures indicated carriage of CMV infection together with the matching HLA type.

Concerning this clonotype: No antigen is known for it. Per-nucleotide qualities are absent, and no much larger clonotype sits a single base away.

Including cysteine and phenylalanine, the CDR3 has 16 amino acids. Here the CDR3 DNA is all that survives: 48 bases in frame from base 1. Based on the germline V gene, the CDR1 and CDR2 sequences are ENHRY and SYGVKD. At the junction V is shortened by 3 bases and J by 1 base, with 13 bases in between. Broad study findings and their caveats: The ex vivo response was dominated by HLA-C-restricted CMV-specific TCR beta clonotypes, which also provided the single most frequent clonotype in two of eight donors. Carriers of CMV infection plus the relevant HLA type were discriminated by the cumulative frequency of public TCR beta family members in the study cohort and in an independent roughly 340-donor cohort.

The label giving this sample's treatment or condition can be read as: in vitro stimulation with specific CMV peptide epitopes to enrich CMV-specific T cells. The data were produced on an Illumina HiSeq 1500. TCRdb passed the public sequencing reads through fastp at Q25 and MiXCR, retaining productive beta sequences. A single entry per CDR3 protein holds the most common genes and DNA from its merged rows. Within this sample are 300,000 or so distinct CDR3 sequences, with approximately 25% of them counted one time only. The ten largest make up 13% of the sample. The source is a human donor in good health (CMV status not recorded). Some clones in this sample may be carry-over from other donors' samples. The V and J genes are TRBV10-3 and TRBJ2-1, with the D gene too uncertain to name. The sequences come from cultured PBMCs, collected from culture after CMV antigen stimulation. The sequenced DNA: TGTGCCATCAGTGATGGCCTCGGCGGATCCTACAATGAGCAGTTCTTC. Translated, this gives CAISDGLGGSYNEQFF.